One sample yielded the 13 T cell receptor beta chains listed below, sequenced in a study of blood T cell repertoires in COVID-19. Some clones are missing from TCRdb's copy, which holds only in-frame ones; the method was immunoSEQ multiplex PCR. The sample has roughly 250,000 clones, approximately 83% seen once. Sequences were obtained from PBMCs or T cells enriched from blood (not recorded which). These receptors were obtained from a woman in her twenties or thirties who had recovered from COVID-19.

This chain connects TRBV19 to TRBJ2-1; 11 positions match TRBD2. V lost 6 bases and J lost 2; bases outside the gene matches: 3. The germline V gene encodes CDR1 LNHDA and CDR2 SQIVND (reference sequence). This CDR3 is built from 15 residues. The CDR3 protein is CASSPLAGAYNEQFF. Here the CDR3 DNA reads TGTGCCAGTAGCCCACTAGCGGGAGCCTACAATGAGCAGTTCTTC.

This clone was seen a single time. The J gene is TRBJ1-2, the V gene TRBV29-1, with 10 bases fitting TRBD1. V lost 2 bases and J lost 5; bases outside the gene matches: 8. The germline V gene encodes CDR1 SQVTM and CDR2 ANQGSEA. CDR3 length: 15 amino acids. CDR3: CSVENWDRGNYGYTF. The CDR3 DNA reads TGCAGCGTTGAAAACTGGGACAGGGGTAATTATGGCTACACCTTC.

The V and J genes are TRBV6-6 and TRBJ2-7, with 8 bases lining up with TRBD2. Germline loops: CDR1 MNHNY, CDR2 SVGAGI (reference sequence). CDR3 length equals 15 residues. Losses at the gene ends were 0 bases for V and 5 bases for J; bases not matched to a gene: 6. The CDR3 sequence: CASSYSGRVDHEQYF. DNA for the CDR3: TGTGCCAGCAGTTACTCCGGGAGGGTAGACCACGAGCAGTACTTC.

The chain couples TRBV12-3 or TRBV12-4 to TRBJ1-1, with D perhaps TRBD1 (5 bases). V was pared by 5 bases and J by 4 bases, with 11 bases between. This CDR3 region has 13 residues. CDR3 sequence: CASSGQGFTEAFF. In DNA, the CDR3 is TGTGCCAGCAGTGGACAAGGTTTCACTGAAGCTTTCTTT.

The chain combines TRBV27 with TRBJ2-3; 9 nucleotides align to TRBD2. Germline values: CDR1 MNHEY, CDR2 SMNVEV (reference sequence). The CDR3 is made up of 15 amino acids. With V trimmed by 3 bases and J by 11 bases, 12 bases remained unmatched. CDR3 sequence reads: CASSFQAGGVLEQYF. Written as DNA, the CDR3 is TGTGCCAGCAGTTTCCAAGCGGGGGGAGTCCTTGAGCAGTATTTT.

This chain links TRBV12-3 or TRBV12-4 with TRBJ1-5; D is unresolved. CDR3 size: 12 residues. V shed 4 bases and J shed 10 bases, with 11 bases lying between them. CDR3 coding DNA: TGTGCCAGCAGTTCTAAGGGAGAACCCCAGCATTTT. Protein sequence: CASSSKGEPQHF.

J is TRBJ2-7 and V is TRBV7-9, with a possible D match to TRBD2 (6 bases). CDR3 length: 13 amino acids. Per the germline V gene, CDR1 is SEHNR and CDR2 is FQNEAQ (reference sequence). Trimming stripped 0 bases from V and 7 bases from J, with 10 bases between. As DNA, the CDR3 is TGTGCCAGCAGCTTAGCGGAGGGGAGAGAGCAGTACTTC. It translates to CASSLAEGREQYF. Filled out from reference TRBV7-9 and TRBJ2-7, the complete variable domain reads DTGVSQNPRHKITKRGQNVTFRCDPISEHNRLYWYRQTLGQGPEFLTYFQNEAQLEKSRLLSDRFSAERPKGSFSTLEIQRTEQGDSAMYLCASSLAEGREQYFGPGTRLTVT.

V gene TRBV4-1 combines with J gene TRBJ2-7, with TRBD1 matching 9 bases. This CDR3 spans 15 amino acids. Trimming at V came to 2 bases and at J to 2 bases, leaving 4 bases not matched to a gene. Germline V lookup: CDR1 MGHRA, CDR2 YSYEKL. CDR3 in amino acids: CASSQPGQGTYEQYF. The CDR3 bases are TGCGCCAGCAGCCAACCGGGACAGGGAACCTACGAGCAGTACTTC.

The gene calls are TRBV7-3 and TRBJ2-1, with D possibly matching TRBD2 (6 bases). Trimming pared 2 bases from V and 0 bases from J, leaving 11 bases between. This CDR3 has 16 amino acids. Germline-derived CDR1 and CDR2 are SGHTA and FQGTGA. CDR3: CASSLSSSASYNEQFF. CDR3 bases: TGTGCCAGCAGCTTATCCTCTAGCGCCTCCTACAATGAGCAGTTCTTC. Filled out from reference TRBV7-3 and TRBJ2-1, the complete variable domain reads GAGVSQTPSNKVTEKGKYVELRCDPISGHTALYWYRQSLGQGPEFLIYFQGTGAADDSGLPNDRFFAVRPEGSVSTLKIQRTERGDSAVYLCASSLSSSASYNEQFFGPGTRLTVL.

The rearrangement joins TRBV21-1 to TRBJ1-1; no check of the table's D call, TRBD1, against the DNA was made. TRBV21-1 is a pseudogene locus. The CDR3 is 15 residues long. The CDR3 coding sequence is TGTGCCAGCAGCAAAAGAGAGGGGGCAGGGATTATGGCTTTCTTT. Amino acid sequence: CASSKREGAGIMAFF.

The rearrangement links TRBV7-8 to TRBJ2-1, with 8 bases lining up with TRBD2. In germline, CDR1 is SGHVS, CDR2 FQNEAQ. V was pared by 5 bases and J by 3 bases, with 9 bases of the junction left unmatched. CDR3 size: 16 residues. In DNA form, the CDR3 reads TGTGCCAGCAGCCCAGAGAGCGGGAGCCTCTACAATGAGCAGTTCTTC. It codes for CASSPESGSLYNEQFF.

The chain employs TRBV2 and TRBJ2-7; weak D call: TRBD1 (5 bases). The germline V gene has CDR1 SNHLY and CDR2 FYNNEI. The CDR3 has 12 amino acids. V gave up 9 bases and J gave up 4 bases, with 13 bases separating them. The CDR3 coding sequence is TGTGCCAGTCGCTTAGGGGCGTACGAGCAGTACTTC. It is translated as CASRLGAYEQYF.

The chain uses TRBV4-2 and TRBJ1-1, with D hard to call. Germline CDR1 is LGHNA and CDR2 is YNFKEQ. This CDR3 region has 14 residues. Trimming took off 1 base at V and 0 bases at J, with 6 bases between the two ends. CDR3 residues: CASSQAMMNTEAFF. DNA of the CDR3: TGTGCCAGCAGCCAAGCTATGATGAACACTGAAGCTTTCTTT.